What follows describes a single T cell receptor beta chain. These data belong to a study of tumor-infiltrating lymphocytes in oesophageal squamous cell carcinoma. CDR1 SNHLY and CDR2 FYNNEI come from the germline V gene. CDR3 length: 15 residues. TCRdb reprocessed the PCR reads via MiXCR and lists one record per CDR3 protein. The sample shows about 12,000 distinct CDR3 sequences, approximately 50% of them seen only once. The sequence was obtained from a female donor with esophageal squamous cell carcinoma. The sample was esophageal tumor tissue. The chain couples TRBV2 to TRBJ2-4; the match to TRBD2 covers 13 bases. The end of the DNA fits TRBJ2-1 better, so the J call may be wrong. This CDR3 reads CASKQGLAGYNEQFF. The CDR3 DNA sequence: TGTGCCAGCAAGCAGGGACTAGCGGGGTACAATGAGCAGTTCTTC.